Listed here are 30 T cell receptor beta chains from one sample, sequenced in a study of T cell responses to AZD1222 COVID-19 vaccine. Here immunoSEQ multiplex PCR was the method, and the copy in TCRdb shows in-frame clones only, minus some. Altogether 100,000 to 150,000 clones are present, roughly 90% being singletons, with the ten largest covering roughly 1.4%. The material was peripheral blood, obtained on day 0 of AZD1222 vaccination. The receptor set was obtained from an adult in good health.

The chain has TRBV5-4 and TRBJ2-7; tentative D call: TRBD2 (6 bases). In germline, CDR1 is SGHNT, CDR2 YYREEE (reference sequence). CDR3 length: 15 residues. With 2 bases removed from V and 0 bases from J, the gap between germline ends came to 12 bases. The chain's CDR3 is CASSFGGLSSYEQYF. The CDR3 bases are TGTGCCAGCAGCTTCGGAGGGTTGAGCTCCTACGAGCAGTACTTC.

The J gene is TRBJ2-1, the V gene TRBV7-3; 9 nucleotides agree with TRBD2. This CDR3 spans 15 amino acids. Germline-derived CDR1 and CDR2 are SGHTA and FQGTGA. V shed 6 bases and J 6 bases; nucleotides not matched to a gene: 9. CDR3 DNA: TGTGCCAGCAGTCCCTATAGCGGGAGTATCAATGAGCAGTTCTTC. Protein sequence: CASSPYSGSINEQFF.

J is TRBJ1-6 and V is TRBV6-5, with 7 nucleotides matching TRBD1. V trimming: 0 bases; J trimming: 7 bases; junction bases outside the gene matches: 6. This CDR3 contains 16 residues. Germline V lookup: CDR1 MNHEY, CDR2 SVGAGI. The DNA of the CDR3 is TGTGCCAGCAGTTACTCGACAGGGTATGGGAATTCACCCCTCCACTTT. It is translated as CASSYSTGYGNSPLHF.

In this sample, this clone turned up a few times. This sequence joins TRBV2 and TRBJ1-5; 8 bases are shared with TRBD1. The CDR3 runs 17 residues. V lost 4 bases to trimming and J lost 0 bases; unmatched junction nucleotides: 8. In germline, CDR1 is SNHLY, CDR2 FYNNEI. As DNA, the CDR3 is TGTGCCAGCAGTGTTCAGCCGACAGGGGATAGCAATCAGCCCCAGCATTTT. Amino acid sequence: CASSVQPTGDSNQPQHF.

The rearrangement uses TRBV27 and TRBJ2-7; possibly TRBD2 for D (5 bases). CDR1 and CDR2 (germline): MNHEY, SMNVEV (reference sequence). There are 13 residues in the CDR3. V gave up 11 bases and J gave up 3 bases, with 17 bases separating them. The CDR3 sequence: CAVARVGRYEQYF. For the CDR3, the DNA is TGTGCCGTTGCGCGGGTCGGCCGCTACGAGCAGTACTTC.

The genes are TRBV10-3 and TRBJ2-7, with 8 bases matching TRBD1. Trimming took 10 bases from V and 4 from J; bases not matched to a gene: 12. In germline, CDR1 is ENHRY, CDR2 SYGVKD. This CDR3 contains 14 residues. CDR3 loop: CATEEGQEQYEQYF. For the CDR3, the DNA is TGTGCCACGGAAGAGGGACAGGAACAATACGAGCAGTACTTC.

The V gene is TRBV24-1, the J gene TRBJ1-3; D gene unclear. V dropped 5 bases and J dropped 4 bases, with 17 bases sitting between them. The CDR3 contains 16 residues. In germline, CDR1 is KGHDR, CDR2 SFDVKD. The CDR3 region is CATSGGPSNSGNTIYF. The DNA of the CDR3 is TGTGCCACCAGTGGAGGGCCGTCCAATTCGGGAAACACCATATATTTT.

This clone was counted once. The genes are TRBV6-1 and TRBJ2-7; no reliable D call. V was pared by 1 base and J by 2 bases, with 3 bases between. The germline CDR1 and CDR2 sequences are MNHNS and SASEGT. This CDR3 contains 12 residues. This CDR3 reads CASSEVPYEQYF. CDR3 in DNA: TGTGCCAGCAGTGAAGTCCCCTACGAGCAGTACTTC.

The CDR3 DNA reads as TGTGCCAGCAGCTCGACAGGCCTACTGGTGTCTGGGGCCAACGTCCTGACTTTC. Residues: CASSSTGLLVSGANVLTF. V gene TRBV11-3 combines with J gene TRBJ2-6, with TRBD1 as a possible D gene (6 bases). This CDR3 spans 18 amino acids. CDR1 is SGHNT, CDR2 YENEEA, per germline. Between the trimmed V and J ends, which lost 4 bases and 1 base, there was a span of 17 bases.

V gene TRBV19 combines with J gene TRBJ2-3; D gene ambiguous. The V and J ends lost 5 bases and 2 bases respectively, with 11 bases between them. Per germline, CDR1 LNHDA and CDR2 SQIVND (reference sequence). The CDR3 totals 14 residues. CDR3 DNA sequence: TGTGCCAGTAGTCCGTTGCAGTTCACAGATACGCAGTATTTT. This codes for CASSPLQFTDTQYF.

The chain recombines TRBV4-1 with TRBJ1-1; no clear D gene. The CDR3 has 14 residues. Germline loops: CDR1 MGHRA, CDR2 YSYEKL. The germline V and J ends were trimmed by 2 bases and 10 bases, with 17 bases remaining between them. The CDR3 DNA reads TGCGCCAGCAGCCAAATTGGACCCTCCGGTGGAGCTTTCTTT. Amino acid sequence: CASSQIGPSGGAFF.

This CDR3 reads CASSTNTGGASPLHF. Here the CDR3 DNA reads TGTGCCAGCAGTACAAATACAGGGGGCGCTTCACCCCTCCACTTT. The gene calls are TRBV27 and TRBJ1-6; 9 bases are shared with TRBD1. This CDR3 spans 15 amino acids. Germline V lookup: CDR1 MNHEY, CDR2 SMNVEV (reference sequence). With 5 bases clipped from V and 9 bases from J, the junction kept 8 bases outside the gene matches.

The V call is TRBV19, the J call TRBJ1-5, with D uncertain. Trimming stripped 6 bases from V and 4 bases from J, with 7 bases between. The CDR3 length is 12 residues. CDR1 is LNHDA, CDR2 SQIVND, per germline (reference sequence). CDR3 amino acids: CASRLGNQPQHF. The CDR3 DNA reads TGTGCCAGTAGATTGGGAAATCAGCCCCAGCATTTT.

This rearrangement joins TRBV5-6 to TRBJ2-1; D may be TRBD2 (6 bases). Germline CDR1 and CDR2: SGHDT and YYEEEE. The CDR3 is 14 residues long. The germline V and J ends were trimmed by 5 bases and 4 bases, with 13 bases remaining between them. The DNA of the CDR3 is TGTGCCAGCAGTCTACGGGGGATATACAATGAGCAGTTCTTC. Translating gives CASSLRGIYNEQFF.

This clone was counted only a few times. The rearrangement uses TRBV4-2 and TRBJ2-1; 11 nucleotides align to TRBD2. The CDR3 spans 16 residues. Germline loops: CDR1 LGHNA, CDR2 YNFKEQ. V lost 4 bases, J lost 6 bases, and 8 bases stayed unmatched. CDR3 loop: CASSPDLAGGPNEQFF. CDR3 coding DNA: TGTGCCAGCAGCCCTGACTTAGCGGGAGGGCCCAATGAGCAGTTCTTC.

This chain joins TRBV7-9 and TRBJ2-7; D might be TRBD1 or TRBD2, each matching 5 bases. There are 14 residues in the CDR3. V lost 5 bases, J lost 4 bases, and 15 bases lay in between. CDR1 and CDR2 (germline): SEHNR, FQNEAQ (reference sequence). The CDR3 is CASSPPGAPYEQYF. In nucleotides, the CDR3 is TGTGCCAGCAGCCCCCCCGGGGCCCCTTACGAGCAGTACTTC.

This sequence joins TRBV20-1 and TRBJ2-1; 7 bases map to TRBD2. Germline CDR1 and CDR2: DFQATT and SNEGSKA (reference sequence). The junction had 21 bases not matched to a gene; V was cut back by 3 bases and J by 13 bases. This CDR3 is 16 amino acids long. CDR3 amino acids: CSASHGRGNLYNGQFF. CDR3 nucleotides: TGCAGTGCTAGTCATGGGAGGGGAAACCTCTACAATGGCCAGTTCTTC.

V and J are TRBV28 and TRBJ2-2; D unresolved. This CDR3 is built from 14 residues. The germline V gene has CDR1 MDHEN and CDR2 SYDVKM. With 5 bases removed from V and 6 bases from J, the gap between germline ends came to 13 bases. The CDR3 spells CASSPPSAAGELFF. The CDR3, as DNA: TGTGCCAGCAGTCCCCCGTCCGCCGCCGGGGAGCTGTTTTTT.

This clone was recorded only once. The DNA is omitted, as the CDR3 cannot be located on it reliably, and the CDR3 follows TCRdb's listing. J is TRBJ1-3 and V is TRBV21-1; the table's D gene call, TRBD1, was not cross checked with the DNA. TRBV21-1 is labeled a pseudogene. Inclusive of both ends, the CDR3 amounts to 20 amino acids. The CDR3 sequence is CASSKVGTGAGSLSGNTIYF.

The rearrangement links TRBV5-1 to TRBJ2-2; 13 bases match TRBD2. Germline V CDR1 and CDR2: SGHRS, YFSETQ. The CDR3 totals 18 residues. J gave up 0 bases and V 3 bases, and 5 bases lay outside the gene matches. The CDR3 DNA reads as TGCGCCAGCAGCTCCGGACTAGCGGGAGTAACGAACACCGGGGAGCTGTTTTTT. Translation gives CASSSGLAGVTNTGELFF.

This chain connects TRBV9 to TRBJ1-2; 7 bases map to TRBD1. Germline V CDR1 and CDR2: SGDLS, YYNGEE. The CDR3 length is 14 residues. V lost 2 bases to trimming and J lost 9 bases; unmatched junction nucleotides: 10. CDR3 sequence: CASSVDHRQGSYTF. CDR3 in DNA: TGTGCCAGCAGCGTCGACCATAGACAGGGTAGCTACACCTTC.

The chain is built from TRBV6-6 and TRBJ1-2, with D perhaps TRBD1 (6 bases). V dropped 5 bases and J dropped 11 bases, with 18 bases sitting between them. From germline, CDR1 is MNHNY and CDR2 SVGAGI (reference sequence). The CDR3 sequence is 13 residues long. CDR3 residues: CASSNRTGISYTF. CDR3 nucleotide sequence: TGTGCCAGCAGTAACCGAACAGGGATTAGTTACACCTTC.

The chain links TRBV7-9 to TRBJ2-1, with 8 bases that match TRBD2. Trimming at V came to 6 bases and at J to 4 bases, leaving 5 bases not matched to a gene. There are 14 residues in the CDR3. Germline V gene data show CDR1 as SEHNR and CDR2 as FQNEAQ (reference sequence). The chain's CDR3 is CASSSTSEYNEQFF. CDR3 bases: TGTGCCAGCAGTTCGACTAGCGAGTACAATGAGCAGTTCTTC.

The chain joins TRBV5-4 to TRBJ1-6, with 9 bases identical to TRBD1. Trimming took 4 bases from V and 9 from J; bases not matched to a gene: 5. The CDR3 sequence is 14 residues long. Germline V gives CDR1 SGHNT, CDR2 YYREEE (reference sequence). CDR3 sequence reads: CASSPRDRASPLHF. CDR3 nucleotide sequence: TGTGCCAGCAGCCCTCGGGACAGGGCTTCACCCCTCCACTTT.

V and J are TRBV5-6 and TRBJ2-1, with D perhaps matching TRBD2 (6 bases). Germline loops: CDR1 SGHDT, CDR2 YYEEEE. V lost 1 base and J lost 9, with 26 bases in between. The CDR3 totals 18 residues. The CDR3 loop reads CASSLKTGVGERKGEQFF. CDR3 coding DNA: TGTGCCAGCAGCTTGAAAACGGGAGTAGGGGAGCGTAAGGGTGAGCAGTTCTTC.

The chain uses TRBV5-1 and TRBJ2-7; TRBD1 matches at 11 bases. Germline V gives CDR1 SGHRS, CDR2 YFSETQ. The CDR3 sequence is 14 residues long. V was pared by 4 bases and J by 2 bases, with 2 bases of the junction left unmatched. The CDR3 nucleotides read TGCGCCAGCAGCATGGACAGGGGGCCCTACGAGCAGTACTTC. This sequence encodes CASSMDRGPYEQYF.

V is TRBV27 and J is TRBJ1-2; TRBD1 agrees at 9 bases. V gave up 6 bases and J gave up 6 bases; unmatched junction bases: 5. CDR1 MNHEY and CDR2 SMNVEV come from the germline V gene (reference sequence). This CDR3 is built from 13 residues. CDR3 protein: CASRGTGRHGYTF. CDR3 in DNA: TGTGCCAGCAGAGGGACAGGGAGGCATGGCTACACCTTC.

This clone came up once. The CDR3 spells CASSTGQGASGNTIYF. CDR3 bases: TGCGCCAGCAGCACGGGACAGGGGGCTTCTGGAAACACCATATATTTT. The rearrangement uses TRBV5-1 and TRBJ1-3; 12 bases map to TRBD1. Germline V gene sequence: CDR1 SGHRS, CDR2 YFSETQ. The CDR3 sequence is 16 residues long. V was pared by 4 bases and J by 1 base, with 3 bases of the junction left unmatched. The full variable domain, its missing parts supplied by reference TRBV5-1 and TRBJ1-3, is KAGVTQTPRYLIKTRGQQVTLSCSPISGHRSVSWYQQTPGQGLQFLFEYFSETQRNKGNFPGRFSGRQFSNSRSEMNVSTLELGDSALYLCASSTGQGASGNTIYFGEGSWLTVV.

This chain uses TRBV10-2 with TRBJ1-4; 9 bases line up with TRBD1. V lost 6 bases to trimming and J lost 6 bases; unmatched junction nucleotides: 2. Germline CDR1 is WSHSY and CDR2 is SAAADI. This CDR3 has 13 amino acids. The CDR3: CASRGQGDEKLFF. The CDR3 DNA reads TGCGCCAGCAGGGGACAGGGTGATGAAAAACTGTTTTTT.

This clone has just a few counts. This sequence joins TRBV24-1 and TRBJ1-6; D not resolved. From germline, CDR1 is KGHDR and CDR2 SFDVKD. V gave up 5 bases and J gave up 2 bases, with 3 bases separating them. The CDR3 extends over 13 amino acids. CDR3 DNA: TGTGCCACCAGTGGGGCCTATAATTCACCCCTCCACTTT. It is translated as CATSGAYNSPLHF.